These T cell receptor beta chains were read from a single sample in a study of OX40 agonist ivuxolimab in advanced cancers. The protocol was immunoSEQ multiplex PCR, while the TCRdb copy is restricted to in-frame clones and leaves out a portion. The sample lists 57,000 or so clones, about nine tenths seen once, with 15% to 20% in the top ten. The sample was CD4+ or CD8+ T cells sorted from blood, taken in a trial of the OX40 agonist ivuxolimab. These receptors were obtained from an adult with an advanced solid tumor such as melanoma, head and neck, liver or kidney cancer. Each CDR3 is given with its conserved first and last residue. Each record gives: J gene, V gene, CDR3 protein.

TRBJ2-5	TRBV5-4	CASSLPAQETQYF
TRBJ1-2	TRBV11-2	CASSSGGYGYTF
TRBJ2-2	TRBV9	CASSKTGNSNTGELFF
TRBJ1-1	TRBV27	CASMEGPGTEAFF
TRBJ2-7	TRBV4-1	CASSQDLRQGSYEQYF
TRBJ1-5	TRBV7-9	CASSLGDREGNQPQHF
TRBJ1-3	TRBV28	CASSLAGEVGNTIYF
TRBJ2-2	TRBV27	CASSLGPGELFF
TRBJ2-1	TRBV4-3	CASSQVLDYNEQFF
TRBJ2-5	TRBV28	CASSSTSGKPQETQYF
TRBJ2-1	TRBV4-2	CASSQETGWNEQFF
TRBJ1-2	TRBV6-1	CASSEEGSVGGYTF
TRBJ2-7	TRBV27	CASSLSQGQDEQYF
.	TRBV27	CASSFNRGKTAYEQYF
TRBJ2-2	TRBV10-1	CASSDPNTGELFF
TRBJ1-6	TRBV10-2	CASTQGGNSPLHF
TRBJ2-3	TRBV7-8	CASSLSGDITDTQYF
TRBJ2-1	TRBV7-6	CASSLAGSPYNEQFF
TRBJ2-2	TRBV7-6	CASSLGDAYTGELFF
TRBJ2-7	TRBV27	CASSPRGRQYEQYF
TRBJ1-1	TRBV5-6	CASRDDRNEAFF
TRBJ2-1	TRBV27	CASRLVGNEQFF
TRBJ1-2	TRBV7-9	CASSLGTGGHGYTF